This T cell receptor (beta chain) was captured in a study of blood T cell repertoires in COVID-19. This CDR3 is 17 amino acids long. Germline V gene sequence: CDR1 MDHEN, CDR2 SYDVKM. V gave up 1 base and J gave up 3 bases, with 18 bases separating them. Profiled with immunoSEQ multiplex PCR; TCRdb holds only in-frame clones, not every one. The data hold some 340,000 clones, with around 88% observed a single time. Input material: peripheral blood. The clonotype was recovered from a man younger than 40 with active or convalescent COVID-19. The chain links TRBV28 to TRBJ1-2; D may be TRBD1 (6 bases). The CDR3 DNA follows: TGTGCCAGCAGTTTATTTAGGAGGAGACAGGCGGACTATGGCTACACCTTC. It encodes CASSLFRRRQADYGYTF.